The 14 T cell receptor beta chains below all came from one sample that was sequenced in a study of CD4 T cells in relation to SARS-CoV-2 and coronaviruses. Before the COVID-19 pandemic, during about 2011-2019, CD4+ T cells were taken from unexposed donors. The cells were cultured for under 13 days before CD4+ T cells were isolated. Profiled with immunoSEQ multiplex PCR; TCRdb holds only in-frame clones, not every one. This table has tens of thousands of clones, roughly 80% appearing once. These receptors have no identified antigens. Sequences were obtained from CD4+ T cells from PBMCs, cultured in vitro. All receptors come from a human donor in good health.

The chain uses TRBV10-3 and TRBJ2-5; either TRBD1 or TRBD2 may supply D (5 bases each). This CDR3 comprises 14 residues. Trimming took off 0 bases at V and 5 bases at J, with 10 bases between the two ends. The V gene's germline CDR1 is ENHRY and CDR2 SYGVKD. The CDR3 loop is CAISESLGDETQYF. CDR3 sequence (DNA): TGTGCCATCAGTGAGTCGCTGGGGGACGAGACCCAGTACTTC.

This sequence joins TRBV28 and TRBJ1-3; 7 bases are a match to TRBD1. The CDR3 consists of 15 residues. V was clipped by 3 bases and J by 3 bases; unmatched bases: 5. CDR1 is MDHEN and CDR2 is SYDVKM in the germline V gene. The CDR3 coding sequence is TGTGCCAGCAGTTTGGCGGGACAGATTGGAAACACCATATATTTT. Translation: CASSLAGQIGNTIYF.

The chain links TRBV19 to TRBJ2-3; 8 nucleotides line up with TRBD2. Losses at the gene ends were 3 bases for V and 0 bases for J; bases not matched to a gene: 5. The germline V gene encodes CDR1 LNHDA and CDR2 SQIVND (reference sequence). This CDR3 contains 16 residues. The CDR3 sequence: CASSIGLAVSTDTQYF. The CDR3 bases are TGTGCCAGTAGTATCGGACTAGCCGTAAGCACAGATACGCAGTATTTT.

This sequence joins TRBV10-2 and TRBJ2-4, with D perhaps TRBD2 (6 bases). Germline-derived CDR1 and CDR2 are WSHSY and SAAADI. The CDR3 sequence is 13 residues long. V lost 0 bases and J 9 bases, leaving 9 bases between the germline ends. Here the CDR3 DNA reads TGCGCCAGCAGTGAGTCGAGGGAGGCCATTCAGTACTTC. The encoded protein is CASSESREAIQYF.

The chain has TRBV18 and TRBJ2-6; D gene uncertain. The CDR3 is 18 amino acids. V lost 4 bases and J lost 0, with 16 bases in between. Germline CDR1 KGHSH, CDR2 LQKENI. This chain's CDR3 is CASSQFRPLTSGANVLTF. The CDR3 nucleotides are TGTGCCAGCTCACAATTCAGGCCCTTAACCTCTGGGGCCAACGTCCTGACTTTC. Full variable domain (remainder filled in from reference TRBV18 and TRBJ2-6): NAGVMQNPRHLVRRRGQEARLRCSPMKGHSHVYWYRQLPEEGLKFMVYLQKENIIDESGMPKERFSAEFPKEGPSILRIQQVVRGDSAAYFCASSQFRPLTSGANVLTFGAGSRLTVL.

The J gene is TRBJ1-2, the V gene TRBV29-1, with D possibly TRBD1 on 5 matching bases. The CDR3 consists of 13 residues. V was pared by 4 bases and J by 5 bases, with 14 bases between. Germline assignment: CDR1 SQVTM and CDR2 ANQGSEA. CDR3 sequence: CSVGSVGGYGYTF. CDR3 nucleotides: TGCAGCGTTGGCTCCGTGGGGGGTTATGGCTACACCTTC.

Concerning this clone itself: An end of the junction does not agree with germline; a read error may underlie this. The chain is built from TRBV10-1 and TRBJ2-7; TRBD2 might be the D (6 bases). In germline, CDR1 is WNHNN, CDR2 SYGVQD (reference sequence). The CDR3 extends over 14 amino acids. CDR3 DNA: TGCGCCAGCAGTCCGGACTATCCGTCCTCCGAGCAGTACTTC. Protein sequence: CASSPDYPSSEQYF.

The chain uses TRBV27 and TRBJ1-1; no clear D. With 6 bases removed from V and 6 bases from J, the gap between germline ends came to 8 bases. This CDR3 comprises 11 residues. CDR1 is MNHEY, CDR2 SMNVEV, per germline (reference sequence). The CDR3 spells CASRSFAEAFF. The CDR3 nucleotides are TGTGCCAGCAGAAGTTTCGCTGAAGCTTTCTTT.

This chain links TRBV20-1 with TRBJ2-5; no clear D. The V end was cut by 5 bases, the J end by 5 bases, with 9 bases between. The CDR3 runs to 11 residues. Germline CDR1 and CDR2: DFQATT and SNEGSKA (reference sequence). CDR3 sequence: CSAQIGETQYF. The DNA for the CDR3 is TGCAGTGCTCAAATAGGGGAGACCCAGTACTTC.

The rearrangement uses TRBV28 and TRBJ2-5, with D uncertain. In germline, CDR1 is MDHEN, CDR2 SYDVKM. The CDR3 sequence is 14 residues long. Between the trimmed V and J ends, which lost 3 bases and 1 base, there was a span of 9 bases. As DNA, the CDR3 is TGTGCCAGCAGTTTGAGGTGGGGCCAAGAGACCCAGTACTTC. Its translation is CASSLRWGQETQYF.

This chain joins TRBV3-1 (or the pseudogene TRBV3-2) and TRBJ1-2; D not resolved. Between the trimmed V and J ends, which lost 1 base and 0 bases, there was a span of 12 bases. The CDR3 sequence is 16 residues long. Germline CDR1 is LGHDT and CDR2 is YNNKEL (reference sequence). CDR3 sequence reads: CASSQGPGSSNYGYTF. In nucleotides, the CDR3 is TGTGCCAGCAGCCAAGGGCCCGGCAGTTCTAACTATGGCTACACCTTC.

The chain combines TRBV7-9 with TRBJ2-7; 9 nucleotides align to TRBD2. This CDR3 region has 15 residues. Germline loops: CDR1 SEHNR, CDR2 FQNEAQ (reference sequence). V lost 2 bases to trimming and J lost 7 bases; unmatched junction nucleotides: 9. CDR3 nucleotide sequence: TGTGCCAGCAGCTTAAGTAGCGGGAGAGCAGAGGAGCAGTACTTC. Translated, it gives CASSLSSGRAEEQYF. The variable domain in full, completed from reference TRBV7-9 and TRBJ2-7, reads DTGVSQNPRHKITKRGQNVTFRCDPISEHNRLYWYRQTLGQGPEFLTYFQNEAQLEKSRLLSDRFSAERPKGSFSTLEIQRTEQGDSAMYLCASSLSSGRAEEQYFGPGTRLTVT.

This clone was observed a single time. The chain couples TRBV9 to TRBJ2-5; a weak D match, TRBD1 (6 bases). The CDR3 sequence is 16 residues long. Germline loops: CDR1 SGDLS, CDR2 YYNGEE. V was clipped by 3 bases and J by 1 base, with 16 bases between them. In DNA form, the CDR3 reads TGTGCCAGCAGCGGAGGGGGTCCTAGCATCCAAGAGACCCAGTACTTC. Its translation is CASSGGGPSIQETQYF.

The rearrangement joins TRBV5-8 to TRBJ2-6; TRBD2 is a possible D gene (6 bases). The CDR3 extends over 18 amino acids. V lost 4 bases, J lost 2 bases, and 19 bases lay in between. Germline V CDR1 and CDR2: SGHTS, YDEGEE. The CDR3 DNA reads TGTGCCAGCAGCCCCCGCGGGCGGGGAGGTACTGGGGCCAACGTCCTGACTTTC. Protein: CASSPRGRGGTGANVLTF.